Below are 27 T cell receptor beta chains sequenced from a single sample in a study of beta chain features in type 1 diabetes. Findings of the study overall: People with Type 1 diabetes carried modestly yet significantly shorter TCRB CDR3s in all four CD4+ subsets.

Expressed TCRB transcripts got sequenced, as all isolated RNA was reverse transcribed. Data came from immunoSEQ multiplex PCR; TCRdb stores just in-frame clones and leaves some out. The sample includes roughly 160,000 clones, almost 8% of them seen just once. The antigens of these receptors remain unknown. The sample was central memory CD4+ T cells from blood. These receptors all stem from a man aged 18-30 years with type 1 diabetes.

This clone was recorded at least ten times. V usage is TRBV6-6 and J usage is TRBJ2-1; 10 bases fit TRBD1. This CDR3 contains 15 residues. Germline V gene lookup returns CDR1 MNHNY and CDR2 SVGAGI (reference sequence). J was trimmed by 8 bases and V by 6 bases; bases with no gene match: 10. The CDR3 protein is CASRLSGQGSDEQFF. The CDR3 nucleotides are TGTGCCAGCAGGCTCTCGGGACAGGGGTCCGATGAGCAGTTCTTC.

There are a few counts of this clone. The CDR3 reads CASSYSVRPVGSGYTF. CDR3 DNA: TGTGCCAGCAGTTACTCGGTCAGGCCCGTAGGGAGTGGCTACACCTTC. The rearrangement links TRBV6-5 to TRBJ1-2; D gene unclear. Germline V gives CDR1 MNHEY, CDR2 SVGAGI. This CDR3 spans 16 amino acids. Trimming cost V 0 bases and J 7 bases, with 18 bases left between them.

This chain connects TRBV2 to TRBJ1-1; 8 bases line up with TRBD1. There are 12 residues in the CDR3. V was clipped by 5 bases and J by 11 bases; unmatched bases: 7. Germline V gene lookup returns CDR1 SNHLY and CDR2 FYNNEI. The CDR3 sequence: CASSSRTGTAFF. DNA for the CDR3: TGTGCCAGCAGTTCCCGGACAGGGACTGCTTTCTTT.

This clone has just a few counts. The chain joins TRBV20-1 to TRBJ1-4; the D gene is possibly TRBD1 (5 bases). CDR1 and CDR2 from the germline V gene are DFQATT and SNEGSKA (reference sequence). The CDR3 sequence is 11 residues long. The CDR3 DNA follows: TGCAGCGCCCGGGGGAACGAAAAACTGTTTTTT. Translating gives CSARGNEKLFF.

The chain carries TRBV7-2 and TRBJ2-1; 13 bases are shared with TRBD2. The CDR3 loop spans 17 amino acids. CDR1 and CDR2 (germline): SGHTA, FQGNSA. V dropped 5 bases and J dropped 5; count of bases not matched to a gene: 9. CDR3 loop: CASSLRFGTSGDNEQFF. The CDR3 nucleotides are TGTGCCAGCAGCCTAAGATTCGGGACTAGCGGGGACAATGAGCAGTTCTTC.

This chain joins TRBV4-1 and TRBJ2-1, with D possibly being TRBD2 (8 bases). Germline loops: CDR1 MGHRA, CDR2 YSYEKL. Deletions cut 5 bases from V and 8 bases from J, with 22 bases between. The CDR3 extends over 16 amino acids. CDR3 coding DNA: TGCGCCAGCAGCTACCGAGGGGGCGGGAGGTATGATGAGCAGTTCTTC. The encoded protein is CASSYRGGGRYDEQFF.

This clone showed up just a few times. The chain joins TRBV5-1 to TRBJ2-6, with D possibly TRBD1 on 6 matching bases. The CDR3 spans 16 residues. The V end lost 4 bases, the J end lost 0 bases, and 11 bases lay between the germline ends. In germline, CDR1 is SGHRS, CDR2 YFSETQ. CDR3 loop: CASSSGQLSGANVLTF. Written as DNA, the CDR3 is TGCGCCAGCAGCAGCGGACAGCTCTCTGGGGCCAACGTCCTGACTTTC.

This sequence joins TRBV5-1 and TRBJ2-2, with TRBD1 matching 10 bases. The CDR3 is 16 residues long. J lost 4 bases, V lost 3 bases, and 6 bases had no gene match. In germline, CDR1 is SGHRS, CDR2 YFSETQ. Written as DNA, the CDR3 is TGCGCCAGCAGCTACCCCCGGGACAGGGGCACCGGGGAGCTGTTTTTT. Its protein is CASSYPRDRGTGELFF.

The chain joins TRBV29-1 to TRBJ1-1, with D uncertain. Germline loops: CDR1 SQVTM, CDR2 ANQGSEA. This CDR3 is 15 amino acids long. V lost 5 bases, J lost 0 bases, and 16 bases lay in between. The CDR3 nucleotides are TGCAGCGTTCAGGCGGGGTGGGGAATGAACACTGAAGCTTTCTTT. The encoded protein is CSVQAGWGMNTEAFF.

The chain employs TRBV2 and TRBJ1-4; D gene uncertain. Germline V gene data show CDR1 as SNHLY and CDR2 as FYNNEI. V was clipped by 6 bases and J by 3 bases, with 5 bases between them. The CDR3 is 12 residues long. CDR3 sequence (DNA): TGTGCCAGCAGACGGGCTAATGAAAAACTGTTTTTT. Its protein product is CASRRANEKLFF.

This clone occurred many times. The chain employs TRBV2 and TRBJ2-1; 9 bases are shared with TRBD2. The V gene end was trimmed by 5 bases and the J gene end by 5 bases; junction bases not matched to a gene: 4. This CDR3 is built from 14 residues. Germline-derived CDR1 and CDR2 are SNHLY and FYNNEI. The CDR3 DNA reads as TGTGCCAGCAGTCCTATAGCGGGAGACAATGAGCAGTTCTTC. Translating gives CASSPIAGDNEQFF.

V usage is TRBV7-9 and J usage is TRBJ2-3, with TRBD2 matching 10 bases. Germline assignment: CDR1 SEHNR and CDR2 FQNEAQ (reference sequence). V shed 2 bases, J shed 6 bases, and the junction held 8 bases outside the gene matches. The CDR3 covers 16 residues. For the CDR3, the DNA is TGTGCCAGCAGCTTAAAGCGGGAGGGCCCGGGGGATACGCAGTATTTT. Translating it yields CASSLKREGPGDTQYF.

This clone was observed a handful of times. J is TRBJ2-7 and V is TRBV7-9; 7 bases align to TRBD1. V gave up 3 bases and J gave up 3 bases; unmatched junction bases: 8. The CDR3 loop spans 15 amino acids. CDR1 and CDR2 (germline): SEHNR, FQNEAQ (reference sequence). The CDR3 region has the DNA TGTGCCAGCAGCTTTGGGACAGCTCAAAGCTACGAGCAGTACTTC. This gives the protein CASSFGTAQSYEQYF.

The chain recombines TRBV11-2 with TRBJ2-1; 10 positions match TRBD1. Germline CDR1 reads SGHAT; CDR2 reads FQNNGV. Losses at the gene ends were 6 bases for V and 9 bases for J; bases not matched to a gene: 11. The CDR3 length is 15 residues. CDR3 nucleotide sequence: TGTGCCAGCAGAAGACAGGGGGCGAAACTCGCTGAGCAGTTCTTC. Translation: CASRRQGAKLAEQFF.

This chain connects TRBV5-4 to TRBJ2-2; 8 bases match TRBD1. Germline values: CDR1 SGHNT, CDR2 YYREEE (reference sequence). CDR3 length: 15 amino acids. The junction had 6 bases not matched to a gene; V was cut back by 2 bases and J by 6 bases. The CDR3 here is CASSFQSQGAGELFF. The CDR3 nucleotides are TGTGCCAGCAGCTTCCAGTCACAGGGGGCCGGGGAGCTGTTTTTT. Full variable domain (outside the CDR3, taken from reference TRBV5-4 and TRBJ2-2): ETGVTQSPTHLIKTRGQQVTLRCSSQSGHNTVSWYQQALGQGPQFIFQYYREEENGRGNFPPRFSGLQFPNYSSELNVNALELDDSALYLCASSFQSQGAGELFFGEGSRLTVL.

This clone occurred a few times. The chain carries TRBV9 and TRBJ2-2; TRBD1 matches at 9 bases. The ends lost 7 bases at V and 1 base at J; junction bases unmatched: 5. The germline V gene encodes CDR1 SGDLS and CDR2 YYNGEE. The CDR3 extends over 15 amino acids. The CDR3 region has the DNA TGTGCCAGCTCACAGGGGGCAAGGAACACCGGGGAGCTGTTTTTT. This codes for CASSQGARNTGELFF.

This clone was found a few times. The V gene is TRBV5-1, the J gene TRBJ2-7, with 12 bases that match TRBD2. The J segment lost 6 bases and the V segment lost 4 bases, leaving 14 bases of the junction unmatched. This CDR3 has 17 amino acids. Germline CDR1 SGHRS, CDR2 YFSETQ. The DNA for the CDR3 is TGCGCCAGCAGCGTCCAACCCACTAGCGGGAGGAATGGCGAGCAGTACTTC. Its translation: CASSVQPTSGRNGEQYF.

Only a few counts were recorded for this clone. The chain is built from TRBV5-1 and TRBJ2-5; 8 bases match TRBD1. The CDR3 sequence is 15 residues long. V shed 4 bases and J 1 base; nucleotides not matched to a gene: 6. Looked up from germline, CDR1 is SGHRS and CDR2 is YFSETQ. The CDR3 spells CASSPFGQGQETQYF. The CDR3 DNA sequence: TGCGCCAGCAGCCCATTTGGACAGGGCCAAGAGACCCAGTACTTC.

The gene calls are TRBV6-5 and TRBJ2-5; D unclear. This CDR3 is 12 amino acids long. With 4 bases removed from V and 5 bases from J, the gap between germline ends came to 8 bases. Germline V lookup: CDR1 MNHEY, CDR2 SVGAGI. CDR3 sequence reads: CASSSPLETQYF. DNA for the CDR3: TGTGCCAGCAGTTCCCCCCTGGAGACCCAGTACTTC.

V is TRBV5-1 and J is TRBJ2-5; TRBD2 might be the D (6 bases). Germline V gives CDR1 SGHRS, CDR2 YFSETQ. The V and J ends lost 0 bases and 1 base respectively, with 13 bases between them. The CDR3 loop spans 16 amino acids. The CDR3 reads CASSLGGWGLQETQYF. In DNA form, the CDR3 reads TGCGCCAGCAGCTTGGGAGGGTGGGGACTCCAAGAGACCCAGTACTTC.

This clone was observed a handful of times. The CDR3 DNA reads as TGCGCCAGCAGCCAAGTAGATATGGGACTAGCCTCCTACAATGAGCAGTTCTTC. Translating it yields CASSQVDMGLASYNEQFF. This chain uses TRBV4-3 with TRBJ2-1; 9 nucleotides line up with TRBD2. J gave up 0 bases and V 1 base, and 7 bases lay outside the gene matches. Germline CDR1 LGHNA, CDR2 YSLEER. This CDR3 spans 18 amino acids.

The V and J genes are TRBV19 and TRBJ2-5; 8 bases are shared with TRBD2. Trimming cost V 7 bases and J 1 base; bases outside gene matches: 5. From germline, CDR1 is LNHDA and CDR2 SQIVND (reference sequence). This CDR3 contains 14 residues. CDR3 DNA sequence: TGTGCCAGTAAGGGCGGGGGGACCCAAGAGACCCAGTACTTC. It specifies CASKGGGTQETQYF.

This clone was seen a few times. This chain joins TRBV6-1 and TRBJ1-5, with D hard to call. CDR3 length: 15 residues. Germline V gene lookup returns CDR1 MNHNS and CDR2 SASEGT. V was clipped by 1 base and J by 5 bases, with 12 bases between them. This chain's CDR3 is CASSEVRHPDQPQHF. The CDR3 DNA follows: TGTGCCAGCAGTGAAGTTCGACACCCTGATCAGCCCCAGCATTTT.

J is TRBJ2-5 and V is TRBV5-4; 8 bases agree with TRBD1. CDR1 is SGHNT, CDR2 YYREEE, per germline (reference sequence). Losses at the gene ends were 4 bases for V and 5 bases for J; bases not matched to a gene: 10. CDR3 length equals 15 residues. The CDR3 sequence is CASSRQDRAVETQYF. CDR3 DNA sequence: TGTGCCAGCAGCAGACAGGACAGGGCGGTGGAGACCCAGTACTTC.

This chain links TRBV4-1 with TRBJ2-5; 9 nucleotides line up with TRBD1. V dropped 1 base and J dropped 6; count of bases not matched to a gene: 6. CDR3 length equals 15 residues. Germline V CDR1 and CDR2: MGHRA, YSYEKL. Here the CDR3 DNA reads TGCGCCAGCAGCCAAGTAGGACAGGGGCAACAGACCCAGTACTTC. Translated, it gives CASSQVGQGQQTQYF.

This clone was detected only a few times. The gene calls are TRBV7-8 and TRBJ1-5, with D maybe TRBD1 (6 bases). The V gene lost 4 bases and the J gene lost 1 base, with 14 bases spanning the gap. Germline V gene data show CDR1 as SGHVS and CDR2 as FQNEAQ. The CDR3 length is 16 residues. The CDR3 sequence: CASSSSGRGSNQPQHF. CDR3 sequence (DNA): TGTGCCAGCAGCTCATCGGGCAGGGGAAGCAATCAGCCCCAGCATTTT.

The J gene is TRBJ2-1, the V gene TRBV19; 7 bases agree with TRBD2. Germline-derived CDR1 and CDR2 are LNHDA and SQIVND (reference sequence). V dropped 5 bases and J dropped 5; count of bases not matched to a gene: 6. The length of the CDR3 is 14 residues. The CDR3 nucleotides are TGTGCCAGTAGTGTCGGACTAGTAAACAATGAGCAGTTCTTC. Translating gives CASSVGLVNNEQFF.